The 18 T cell receptor beta chains listed next were all sequenced from one sample in a study of blood T cell repertoires in COVID-19 (dated by TCRdb to 2020 to 2021). Library construction relied on the immunoSEQ multiplex PCR assay. Held by TCRdb, this immuneACCESS table contains in-frame sequences only and omits some clones. Under half of the omission traces to an unresolved V gene where checked; the cause of the rest is unknown. This sample comprises over 250,000 clones, around 90% of them detected only once. Jointly, the top ten make up 2.6% of the sample. The sequencing sample was made of PBMCs or T cells enriched from blood (not recorded which). The receptors derive from a man aged 55 to 70 who had recovered from COVID-19.

The chain combines TRBV3-1 (or the pseudogene TRBV3-2) with TRBJ2-3; weak D call: TRBD1 (7 bases). CDR1 and CDR2 (germline): LGHDT, YNNKEL (reference sequence). V was trimmed by 1 base and J by 2 bases, leaving 10 bases between them. The CDR3 loop spans 15 amino acids. CDR3 coding DNA: TGTGCCAGCAGCCAAGGCAGGGGGGCCACAGATACGCAGTATTTT. Protein sequence: CASSQGRGATDTQYF.

The chain employs TRBV2 and TRBJ2-3, with a weak D call TRBD2 (7 bases). Germline V gives CDR1 SNHLY, CDR2 FYNNEI. Trimming removed 6 bases at V and 4 bases at J, with 20 bases between. The CDR3 is 16 amino acids. CDR3 residues: CASSTPLGGQPDTQYF. As DNA, the CDR3 is TGTGCCAGCAGCACCCCACTGGGGGGGCAGCCAGATACGCAGTATTTT.

The J gene is TRBJ1-1, the V gene TRBV3-1 (or the pseudogene TRBV3-2), with D possibly being TRBD1 (5 bases). This CDR3 has 13 amino acids. Trimming took 4 bases from V and 2 from J, leaving 8 bases between them. Germline CDR1 LGHDT, CDR2 YNNKEL (reference sequence). The CDR3 region has the DNA TGTGCCAGCAGCCTAGACAGAAACACTGAAGCTTTCTTT. Translating gives CASSLDRNTEAFF.

This clone was seen many times. The chain uses TRBV14 and TRBJ2-7; possibly TRBD2 for D (6 bases). V was cut by 3 bases and J by 4 bases, with 7 bases left in between. The CDR3 is 12 residues long. Germline assignment: CDR1 SGHDN and CDR2 FVKESK. CDR3 DNA: TGTGCCAGCAGCCAGGGACTTTACGAGCAGTACTTC. Protein sequence: CASSQGLYEQYF.

The chain is built from TRBV24-1 and TRBJ2-5; D is ambiguous. V lost 4 bases and J 4 bases, leaving 9 bases between the germline ends. This CDR3 is built from 13 residues. From germline, CDR1 is KGHDR and CDR2 SFDVKD. The CDR3 DNA follows: TGTGCCACCAGTGACCCCCTTCGAGAGACCCAGTACTTC. Encoded protein: CATSDPLRETQYF.

Turning to this clone: Other DNA sequences from this sample encode an identical CDR3 as well. The chain's CDR3 is CASSLTPREAFF. The CDR3 DNA is TGTGCCAGCAGTCTGACACCACGAGAAGCTTTCTTT. The rearrangement uses TRBV12-3 or TRBV12-4 and TRBJ1-1, with D hard to call. The CDR3 spans 12 residues. Trimming took off 5 bases at V and 8 bases at J, with 12 bases between the two ends.

The rearrangement uses TRBV3-1 (or the pseudogene TRBV3-2) and TRBJ2-2, with 8 bases identical to TRBD2. Germline V gene sequence: CDR1 LGHDT, CDR2 YNNKEL (reference sequence). The CDR3 runs 17 residues. The V segment lost 3 bases and the J segment 3 bases; nucleotides outside the gene matches: 9. DNA for the CDR3: TGTGCCAGCAGCCAGGTTCTCGGACTAGCTCACACCGGGGAGCTGTTTTTT. This codes for CASSQVLGLAHTGELFF.

This clone was seen a single time. Other DNA sequences in the same sample also yield this CDR3. V and J are TRBV5-1 and TRBJ1-4; TRBD1 agrees at 10 bases. Germline V gene lookup returns CDR1 SGHRS and CDR2 YFSETQ. This CDR3 is built from 14 residues. The junction had 4 bases not matched to a gene; V was cut back by 4 bases and J by 7 bases. The CDR3 protein is CASSQGQGGEKLFF. In nucleotides, the CDR3 is TGCGCCAGCAGCCAAGGACAGGGGGGTGAAAAACTGTTTTTT.

This clone was observed once. V usage is TRBV5-6 and J usage is TRBJ1-1, with a weak D call TRBD1 (5 bases). The germline V and J ends were trimmed by 4 bases and 4 bases, with 14 bases remaining between them. Germline assignment: CDR1 SGHDT and CDR2 YYEEEE. This CDR3 region has 14 residues. The CDR3 reads CASSLTRGFTEAFF. CDR3 coding DNA: TGTGCCAGCAGCCTGACAAGGGGTTTCACTGAAGCTTTCTTT.

This clone was counted a single time. The chain recombines TRBV7-9 with TRBJ2-3, with 12 bases lining up with TRBD2. The J segment lost 2 bases and the V segment lost 3 bases, leaving 6 bases of the junction unmatched. Germline lookup yields CDR1 SEHNR and CDR2 FQNEAQ (reference sequence). This CDR3 is 17 amino acids long. CDR3 residues: CASSFPGLAGITDTQYF. CDR3 coding DNA: TGTGCCAGCAGCTTCCCGGGACTAGCGGGTATCACAGATACGCAGTATTTT.

V and J are TRBV2 and TRBJ1-5, with TRBD1 identical over 8 bases. The CDR3 runs 15 residues. The trim removed 6 bases at V and 7 bases at J, leaving 11 bases unmatched. Germline loops: CDR1 SNHLY, CDR2 FYNNEI. The CDR3 DNA follows: TGTGCCAGCAGGAACGGACAGGGCGCGTACCAGCCCCAGCATTTT. Translating gives CASRNGQGAYQPQHF. The variable domain in full, with the rest retrieved from reference TRBV2 and TRBJ1-5, is EPEVTQTPSHQVTQMGQEVILRCVPISNHLYFYWYRQILGQKVEFLVSFYNNEISEKSEIFDDQFSVERPDGSNFTLKIRSTKLEDSAMYFCASRNGQGAYQPQHFGDGTRLSIL.

This clone was observed a single time. The chain employs TRBV5-5 and TRBJ1-5; perhaps TRBD1 as D (6 bases). Germline assignment: CDR1 SGHKS and CDR2 YYEKEE (reference sequence). CDR3 length: 14 residues. V gave up 1 base and J gave up 3 bases, with 8 bases separating them. CDR3 in amino acids: CASSLRGANQPQHF. The CDR3, as DNA: TGTGCCAGCAGCTTGCGGGGGGCCAATCAGCCCCAGCATTTT.

This chain links TRBV7-8 with TRBJ1-5; 12 positions match TRBD1. V trimming: 4 bases; J trimming: 6 bases; junction bases outside the gene matches: 7. This CDR3 region has 16 residues. Germline CDR1 SGHVS, CDR2 FQNEAQ. The CDR3 is CASSSSGQGAVQPQHF. The CDR3 DNA is TGTGCCAGCAGCTCCTCGGGACAGGGGGCGGTTCAGCCCCAGCATTTT.

The chain joins TRBV19 to TRBJ2-7; TRBD2 agrees at 9 bases. Trimming removed 5 bases from V and 4 bases from J; junction bases left unmatched: 6. The CDR3 loop spans 14 amino acids. Germline V gene sequence: CDR1 LNHDA, CDR2 SQIVND (reference sequence). DNA of the CDR3: TGTGCCAGTAGTTCCGGGACTAGCTATTACGAGCAGTACTTC. Translating gives CASSSGTSYYEQYF.

This clone has just one count. CDR3 in DNA: TGCGCCAGCAGTCAGACCCAGGCCGTAGGCTACGAGCAGTACTTC. This encodes CASSQTQAVGYEQYF. This chain links TRBV4-1 with TRBJ2-7; D is unclear. Germline CDR1 is MGHRA and CDR2 is YSYEKL. This CDR3 is 15 amino acids long. Trimming removed 6 bases at V and 3 bases at J, with 18 bases between.

The chain couples TRBV23-1 to TRBJ2-3; D gene ambiguous. TRBV23-1 is sorted into the ORF group, with uncertain function. This CDR3 region has 15 residues. V lost 7 bases, J lost 10 bases, and 24 bases lay in between. The CDR3 protein is CASTFFSTCLDPQYF. CDR3 sequence (DNA): TGCGCCAGCACTTTTTTTAGCACCTGCTTGGATCCGCAGTATTTT.

The rearrangement joins TRBV6-5 to TRBJ1-1, with a possible D match to TRBD1 (5 bases). The CDR3 consists of 15 residues. Trimming removed 7 bases at V and 5 bases at J, with 20 bases between. CDR1 is MNHEY, CDR2 SVGAGI, per germline. The CDR3 sequence is CASTNPQLRETEAFF. CDR3 DNA sequence: TGTGCCAGCACTAATCCGCAACTCAGGGAAACTGAAGCTTTCTTT.

This chain uses TRBV9 with TRBJ2-5, with a possible D match to TRBD2 (6 bases). Germline CDR1 SGDLS, CDR2 YYNGEE. The CDR3 spans 15 residues. Trimming shortened V by 0 bases and J by 4 bases, and 13 bases separated the two germline ends. CDR3: CASSVAWDSGETQYF. For the CDR3, the DNA is TGTGCCAGCAGCGTAGCCTGGGACTCTGGAGAGACCCAGTACTTC.